The clone carrying this T cell receptor (beta chain) has only one observation. This entry belongs to a study of cytomegalovirus exposure and HLA in healthy donors. 60 Vbeta and 13 Jbeta primers were used in PCR. Method: immunoSEQ multiplex PCR; TCRdb's copy keeps in-frame clones and lacks some. The sample holds fewer than 250,000 clones, under 85% seen once. The germline gives CDR1 SGHRS, CDR2 YFSETQ. The V end was cut by 4 bases, the J end by 2 bases, with 13 bases between. This CDR3 is built from 14 residues. The gene calls are TRBV5-1 and TRBJ2-7; D is uncertain. This clonotype was sampled from a woman aged 18-35 years in good health and CMV-seronegative. Input material: PBMCs. The CDR3 spells CASSPTGQPYEQYF. The CDR3 nucleotides read TGCGCCAGCAGCCCTACCGGTCAACCCTACGAGCAGTACTTC.